This TCR beta chain stems from a study of T cell repertoires in cytomegalovirus infection. Each CDR3 protein is one row after TCRdb ran MiXCR on the reads. This table has tens of thousands of distinct CDR3 sequences, 20% to 25% appearing once. J gave up 8 bases and V 3 bases, and 7 bases lay outside the gene matches. CDR1 SGHVS and CDR2 FQNEAQ come from the germline V gene. The CDR3 sequence is 17 residues long. A note on this clonotype: Its antigen is as yet unknown.

V gene TRBV7-8 combines with J gene TRBJ2-4; 16 nucleotides agree with TRBD2. This TCR derives from a human donor in good health (CMV status not recorded). Some clones in this sample may be carry-over from other donors' samples. The starting material was CD8+ T cells from cultured PBMCs, obtained from culture after CMV antigen stimulation. The CDR3 loop reads CASSFGTSGGARDIQYF. The CDR3 coding sequence is TGTGCCAGCAGCTTCGGGACTAGCGGGGGGGCGAGGGACATTCAGTACTTC.